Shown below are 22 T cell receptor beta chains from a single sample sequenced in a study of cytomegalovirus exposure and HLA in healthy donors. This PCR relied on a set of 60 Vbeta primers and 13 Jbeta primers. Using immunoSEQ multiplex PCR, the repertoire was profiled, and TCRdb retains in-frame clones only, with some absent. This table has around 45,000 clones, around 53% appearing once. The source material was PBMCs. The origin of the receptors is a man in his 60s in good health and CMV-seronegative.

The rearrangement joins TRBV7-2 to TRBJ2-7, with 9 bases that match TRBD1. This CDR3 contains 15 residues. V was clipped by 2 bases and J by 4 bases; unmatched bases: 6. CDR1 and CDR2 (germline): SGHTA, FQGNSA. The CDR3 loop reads CASSLIPGQGYEQYF. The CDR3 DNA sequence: TGTGCCAGCAGCTTAATCCCGGGACAGGGATACGAGCAGTACTTC.

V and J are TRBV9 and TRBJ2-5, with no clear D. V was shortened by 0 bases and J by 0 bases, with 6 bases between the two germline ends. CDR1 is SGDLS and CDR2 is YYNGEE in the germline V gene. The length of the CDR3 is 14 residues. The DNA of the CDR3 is TGTGCCAGCAGCGTAGATCCAGACCAAGAGACCCAGTACTTC. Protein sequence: CASSVDPDQETQYF. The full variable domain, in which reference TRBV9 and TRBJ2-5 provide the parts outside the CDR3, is DSGVTQTPKHLITATGQRVTLRCSPRSGDLSVYWYQQSLDQGLQFLIQYYNGEERAKGNILERFSAQQFPDLHSELNLSSLELGDSALYFCASSVDPDQETQYFGPGTRLLVL.

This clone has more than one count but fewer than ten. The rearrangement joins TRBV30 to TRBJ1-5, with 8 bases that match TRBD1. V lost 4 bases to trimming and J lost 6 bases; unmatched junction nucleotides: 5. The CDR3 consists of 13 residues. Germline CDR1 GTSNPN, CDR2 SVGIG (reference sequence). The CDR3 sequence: CAWTRGPGQPQHF. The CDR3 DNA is TGTGCCTGGACCAGGGGGCCCGGTCAGCCCCAGCATTTT.

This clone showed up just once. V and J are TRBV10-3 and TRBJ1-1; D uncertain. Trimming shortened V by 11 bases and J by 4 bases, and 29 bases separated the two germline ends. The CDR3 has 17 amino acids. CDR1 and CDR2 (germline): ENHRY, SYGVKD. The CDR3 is CAVTSTYPGTGGTEAFF. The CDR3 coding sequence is TGTGCCGTCACCTCGACCTACCCCGGTACTGGAGGCACTGAAGCTTTCTTT.

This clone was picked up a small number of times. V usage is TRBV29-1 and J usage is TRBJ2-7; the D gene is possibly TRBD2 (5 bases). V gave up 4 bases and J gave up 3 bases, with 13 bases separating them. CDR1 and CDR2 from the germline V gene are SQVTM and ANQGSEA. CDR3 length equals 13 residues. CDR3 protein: CSVVEGDRYEQYF. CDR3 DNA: TGCAGCGTTGTTGAGGGCGACCGCTACGAGCAGTACTTC.

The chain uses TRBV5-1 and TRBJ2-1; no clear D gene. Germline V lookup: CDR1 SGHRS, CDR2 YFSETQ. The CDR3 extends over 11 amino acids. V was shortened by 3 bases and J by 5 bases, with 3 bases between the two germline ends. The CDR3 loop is CASSSNNEQFF. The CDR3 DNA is TGCGCCAGCAGCTCAAACAATGAGCAGTTCTTC.

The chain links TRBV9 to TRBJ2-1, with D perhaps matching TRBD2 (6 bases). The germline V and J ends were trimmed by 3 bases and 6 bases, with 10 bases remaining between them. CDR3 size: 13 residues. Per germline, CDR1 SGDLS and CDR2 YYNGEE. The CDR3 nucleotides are TGTGCCAGCAGCGGGGGGGACTTCAATGAGCAGTTCTTC. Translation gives CASSGGDFNEQFF.

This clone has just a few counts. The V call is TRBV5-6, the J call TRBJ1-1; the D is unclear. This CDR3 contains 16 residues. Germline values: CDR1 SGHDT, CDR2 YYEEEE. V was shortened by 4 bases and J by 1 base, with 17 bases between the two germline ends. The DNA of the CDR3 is TGTGCCAGCAGCCCGACGGTACGAGCGCCGAACACTGAAGCTTTCTTT. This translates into CASSPTVRAPNTEAFF.

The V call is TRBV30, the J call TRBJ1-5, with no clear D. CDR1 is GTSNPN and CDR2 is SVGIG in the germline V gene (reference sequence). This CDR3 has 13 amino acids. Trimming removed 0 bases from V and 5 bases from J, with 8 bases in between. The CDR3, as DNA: TGTGCCTGGAGTGTAGGCGAGGATCAGCCCCAGCATTTT. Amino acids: CAWSVGEDQPQHF.

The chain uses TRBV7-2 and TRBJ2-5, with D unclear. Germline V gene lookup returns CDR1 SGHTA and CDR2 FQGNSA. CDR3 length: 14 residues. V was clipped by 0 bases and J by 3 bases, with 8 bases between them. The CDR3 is CASSLALTEETQYF. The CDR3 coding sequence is TGTGCCAGCAGCTTAGCGCTAACCGAAGAGACCCAGTACTTC.

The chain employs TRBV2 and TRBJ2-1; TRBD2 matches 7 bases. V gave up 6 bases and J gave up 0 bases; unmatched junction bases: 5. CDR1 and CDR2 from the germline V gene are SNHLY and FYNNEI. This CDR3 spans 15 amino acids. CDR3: CASSGGGSSYNEQFF. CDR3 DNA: TGTGCCAGCAGCGGAGGCGGGAGCTCCTACAATGAGCAGTTCTTC.

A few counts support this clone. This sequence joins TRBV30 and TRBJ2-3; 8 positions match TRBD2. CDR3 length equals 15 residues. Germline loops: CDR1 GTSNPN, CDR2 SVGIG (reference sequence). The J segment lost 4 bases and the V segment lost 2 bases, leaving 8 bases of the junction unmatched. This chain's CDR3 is CAWSIGLAGADTQYF. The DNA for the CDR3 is TGTGCCTGGAGTATAGGACTAGCCGGGGCAGATACGCAGTATTTT.

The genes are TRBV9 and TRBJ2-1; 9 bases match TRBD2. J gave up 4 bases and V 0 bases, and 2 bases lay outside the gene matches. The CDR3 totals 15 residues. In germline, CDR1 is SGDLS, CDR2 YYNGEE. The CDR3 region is CASSVGLADYNEQFF. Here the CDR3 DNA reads TGTGCCAGCAGCGTAGGACTAGCGGATTACAATGAGCAGTTCTTC.

CDR3: CASSEYDTIYF. DNA of the CDR3: TGTGCCAGCAGTGAATATGACACCATATATTTT. The chain carries TRBV2 and TRBJ1-3; the D is unclear. The CDR3 contains 11 residues. The V gene lost 2 bases and the J gene lost 8 bases, with 4 bases spanning the gap. CDR1 and CDR2 from the germline V gene are SNHLY and FYNNEI.

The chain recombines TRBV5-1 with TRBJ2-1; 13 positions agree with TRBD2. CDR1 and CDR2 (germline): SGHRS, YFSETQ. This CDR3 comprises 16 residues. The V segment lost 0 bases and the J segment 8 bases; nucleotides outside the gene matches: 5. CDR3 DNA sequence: TGCGCCAGCAGCTTGGCCGGGACTAGCGGGACCCATGAGCAGTTCTTC. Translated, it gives CASSLAGTSGTHEQFF.

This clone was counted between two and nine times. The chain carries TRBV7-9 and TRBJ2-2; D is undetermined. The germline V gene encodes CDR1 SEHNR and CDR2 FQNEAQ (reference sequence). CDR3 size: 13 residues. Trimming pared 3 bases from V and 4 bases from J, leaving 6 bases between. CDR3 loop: CASSLIGTGELFF. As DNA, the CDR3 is TGTGCCAGCAGCTTGATCGGCACCGGGGAGCTGTTTTTT. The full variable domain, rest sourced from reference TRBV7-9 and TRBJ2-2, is DTGVSQNPRHKITKRGQNVTFRCDPISEHNRLYWYRQTLGQGPEFLTYFQNEAQLEKSRLLSDRFSAERPKGSFSTLEIQRTEQGDSAMYLCASSLIGTGELFFGEGSRLTVL.

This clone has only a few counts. CDR3 in amino acids: CASSLWGQGQETQYF. DNA of the CDR3: TGTGCCAGCAGTTTATGGGGACAGGGCCAAGAGACCCAGTACTTC. V gene TRBV28 combines with J gene TRBJ2-5; 9 positions match TRBD1. Germline lookup yields CDR1 MDHEN and CDR2 SYDVKM. Unmatched junction bases numbered 0, after V lost 0 bases and J lost 1 base. The length of the CDR3 is 15 residues.

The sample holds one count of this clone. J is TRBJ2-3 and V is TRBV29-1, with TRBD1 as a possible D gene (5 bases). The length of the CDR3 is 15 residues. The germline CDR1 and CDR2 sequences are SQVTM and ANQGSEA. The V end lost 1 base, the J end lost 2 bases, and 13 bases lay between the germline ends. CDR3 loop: CSVEGRQSLTDTQYF. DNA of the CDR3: TGCAGCGTTGAAGGAAGACAGAGCCTCACAGATACGCAGTATTTT.

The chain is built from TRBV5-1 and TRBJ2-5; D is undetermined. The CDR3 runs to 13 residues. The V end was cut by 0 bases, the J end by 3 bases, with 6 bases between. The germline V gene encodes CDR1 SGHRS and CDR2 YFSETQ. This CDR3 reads CASSLGTEETQYF. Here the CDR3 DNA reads TGCGCCAGCAGCTTGGGCACAGAAGAGACCCAGTACTTC.

CDR3 coding DNA: TGTGCCTGGTCTCGGGGCAATCAGCCCCAGCATTTT. Translation: CAWSRGNQPQHF. The chain carries TRBV30 and TRBJ1-5; D not resolved. The CDR3 totals 12 residues. The V end lost 5 bases, the J end lost 2 bases, and 7 bases lay between the germline ends. CDR1 and CDR2 from the germline V gene are GTSNPN and SVGIG (reference sequence).

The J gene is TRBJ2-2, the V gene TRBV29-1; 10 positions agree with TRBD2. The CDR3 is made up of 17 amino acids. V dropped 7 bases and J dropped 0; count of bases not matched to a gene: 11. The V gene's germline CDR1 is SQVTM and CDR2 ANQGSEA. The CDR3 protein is CSDPGLAATTNTGELFF. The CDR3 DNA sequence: TGCAGCGATCCCGGACTAGCGGCTACGACGAACACCGGGGAGCTGTTTTTT.

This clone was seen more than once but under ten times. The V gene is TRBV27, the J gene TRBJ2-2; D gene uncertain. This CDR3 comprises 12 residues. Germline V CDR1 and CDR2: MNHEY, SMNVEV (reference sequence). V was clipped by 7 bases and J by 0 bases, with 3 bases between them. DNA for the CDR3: TGTGCCAGCACCTCGAACACCGGGGAGCTGTTTTTT. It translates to CASTSNTGELFF.